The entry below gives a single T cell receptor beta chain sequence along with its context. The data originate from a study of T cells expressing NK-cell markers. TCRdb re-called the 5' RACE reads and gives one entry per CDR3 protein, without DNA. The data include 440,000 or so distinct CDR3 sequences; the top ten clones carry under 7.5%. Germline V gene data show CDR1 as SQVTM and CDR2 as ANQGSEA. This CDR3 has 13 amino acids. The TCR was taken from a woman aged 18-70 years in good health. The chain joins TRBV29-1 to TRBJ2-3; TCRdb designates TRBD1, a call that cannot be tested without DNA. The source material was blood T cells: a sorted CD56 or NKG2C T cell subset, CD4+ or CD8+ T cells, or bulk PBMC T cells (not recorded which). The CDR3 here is CSAPMRPTDTQYF.